The 30 T cell receptor beta chains below come from one sample, sequenced in a study of cytomegalovirus exposure and HLA in healthy donors. PCR was performed using 60 Vbeta and 13 Jbeta primers. Here immunoSEQ multiplex PCR was the method, and the copy in TCRdb shows in-frame clones only, minus some. This table has 99,000 or so clones, around 75% appearing once. The material sequenced was PBMCs. These receptors were collected from a man aged 35 to 55 in good health and CMV-seronegative.

The chain recombines TRBV28 with TRBJ1-1; D gene uncertain. Germline V gene lookup returns CDR1 MDHEN and CDR2 SYDVKM. The CDR3 length is 14 residues. With 2 bases removed from V and 4 bases from J, the gap between germline ends came to 11 bases. The CDR3 sequence: CASSLANTVTEAFF. Here the CDR3 DNA reads TGTGCCAGCAGTTTAGCTAATACGGTCACTGAAGCTTTCTTT.

The chain uses TRBV11-2 and TRBJ2-7; 13 nucleotides line up with TRBD2. This CDR3 region has 19 residues. The germline CDR1 and CDR2 sequences are SGHAT and FQNNGV. The J segment lost 0 bases and the V segment lost 0 bases, leaving 8 bases of the junction unmatched. Here the CDR3 DNA reads TGTGCCAGCAGCTTAGATGGGAGACTAGCGGGGGGCAGCTCCTACGAGCAGTACTTC. Its protein product is CASSLDGRLAGGSSYEQYF.

This clone appeared a few times. The chain employs TRBV4-1 and TRBJ1-5; 7 bases match TRBD1. Trimming at V came to 4 bases and at J to 0 bases, leaving 6 bases not matched to a gene. Germline V gene lookup returns CDR1 MGHRA and CDR2 YSYEKL. This CDR3 spans 16 amino acids. The CDR3 sequence is CASSREGQNSNQPQHF. The CDR3 coding sequence is TGCGCCAGCAGCCGAGAGGGACAGAATAGCAATCAGCCCCAGCATTTT.

The J gene is TRBJ2-2, the V gene TRBV7-9; D is unresolved. The germline gives CDR1 SEHNR, CDR2 FQNEAQ (reference sequence). This CDR3 is 15 amino acids long. V lost 7 bases to trimming and J lost 7 bases, with 19 bases between them. CDR3 DNA sequence: TGTGCCAGCATACGTCTTATTAGTCCCATCGGGGAGCTGTTTTTT. It yields the protein CASIRLISPIGELFF.

This clone was detected only a few times. The chain combines TRBV6-1 with TRBJ1-1, with a possible D match to TRBD1 (5 bases). This CDR3 has 14 residues. V was clipped by 7 bases and J by 2 bases, with 14 bases between them. The germline CDR1 and CDR2 sequences are MNHNS and SASEGT. The CDR3 nucleotides are TGTGCCAGCACGCGGGGGAGGGTTAACACTGAAGCTTTCTTT. Its translation: CASTRGRVNTEAFF.

The chain has TRBV29-1 and TRBJ1-1; weak D call: TRBD1 (6 bases). V lost 7 bases, J lost 11 bases, and 17 bases lay in between. Germline CDR1 and CDR2: SQVTM and ANQGSEA. CDR3 size: 11 residues. Here the CDR3 reads CSAGGQGPAFF. The CDR3, as DNA: TGCAGCGCCGGGGGGCAGGGCCCTGCTTTCTTT.

This clone was detected only once. The V and J genes are TRBV7-9 and TRBJ1-1, with unresolved D. Germline V gene lookup returns CDR1 SEHNR and CDR2 FQNEAQ (reference sequence). V lost 1 base and J 6 bases, leaving 12 bases between the germline ends. CDR3 length equals 14 residues. This CDR3 is CASSLGGGSAEAFF. Written as DNA, the CDR3 is TGTGCCAGCAGCTTAGGGGGAGGGAGTGCTGAAGCTTTCTTT.

The J gene is TRBJ2-7, the V gene TRBV27; 12 bases line up with TRBD2. V shed 5 bases and J 3 bases; nucleotides not matched to a gene: 2. The CDR3 length is 14 residues. CDR1 and CDR2 from the germline V gene are MNHEY and SMNVEV (reference sequence). The CDR3 is CASSTTSGGYEQYF. CDR3 in DNA: TGTGCCAGCAGTACGACTAGCGGGGGCTACGAGCAGTACTTC.

V usage is TRBV6-1 and J usage is TRBJ2-7; no clear D gene. Trimming left V 8 bases short and J 3 bases short, with 11 bases between. The CDR3 is 12 amino acids. CDR1 and CDR2 (germline): MNHNS, SASEGT. In DNA, the CDR3 is TGTGCCAGCGCGGAGACCCTCTACGAGCAGTACTTC. Encoded protein: CASAETLYEQYF.

The chain has TRBV7-6 and TRBJ2-3; D is perhaps TRBD2 (6 bases). CDR3 size: 15 residues. V lost 1 base to trimming and J lost 0 bases, with 8 bases between them. The germline gives CDR1 SGHVS, CDR2 FNYEAQ. The CDR3 sequence is CASSLGGTSTDTQYF. The CDR3 DNA reads TGTGCCAGCAGCTTAGGTGGGACTAGCACAGATACGCAGTATTTT.

This clone was seen just once. This chain joins TRBV4-3 and TRBJ2-1, with no clear D. The CDR3 is 12 amino acids. Germline CDR1 and CDR2: LGHNA and YSLEER. Between the trimmed V and J ends, which lost 0 bases and 7 bases, there was a span of 4 bases. This CDR3 reads CASSQDGNEQFF. CDR3 nucleotide sequence: TGCGCCAGCAGCCAAGACGGGAATGAGCAGTTCTTC.

The rearrangement joins TRBV2 to TRBJ2-1, with D hard to call. There are 15 residues in the CDR3. Trimming shortened V by 5 bases and J by 5 bases, and 16 bases separated the two germline ends. The germline CDR1 and CDR2 sequences are SNHLY and FYNNEI. DNA for the CDR3: TGTGCCAGCAGTCTCTCAGGCTTACCCGACAATGAGCAGTTCTTC. Amino acids: CASSLSGLPDNEQFF.

The rearrangement joins TRBV6-5 to TRBJ1-5; TRBD1 matches 8 bases. Germline CDR1 reads MNHEY; CDR2 reads SVGAGI. V was clipped by 2 bases and J by 6 bases; unmatched bases: 6. The CDR3 length is 15 residues. CDR3 sequence reads: CASSYGTGLGQPQHF. The CDR3 DNA follows: TGTGCCAGCAGTTACGGGACAGGTCTCGGTCAGCCCCAGCATTTT.

The chain joins TRBV28 to TRBJ2-7; 8 nucleotides line up with TRBD2. Germline V gene sequence: CDR1 MDHEN, CDR2 SYDVKM. V lost 5 bases to trimming and J lost 7 bases; unmatched junction nucleotides: 7. This CDR3 contains 13 residues. CDR3 coding DNA: TGTGCCAGCAGTCGGGGGGGCAGCGGTGAGCAGTACTTC. The encoded protein is CASSRGGSGEQYF.

V and J are TRBV14 and TRBJ2-3; 7 bases line up with TRBD1. CDR3 length equals 13 residues. Trimming at V came to 8 bases and at J to 2 bases, leaving 4 bases not matched to a gene. Germline V gives CDR1 SGHDN, CDR2 FVKESK. CDR3 region: CASGGQFTDTQYF. The CDR3 nucleotides read TGTGCCAGCGGGGGACAGTTCACAGATACGCAGTATTTT.

This chain connects TRBV19 to TRBJ1-2, with D possibly matching TRBD1 (5 bases). The CDR3 consists of 12 residues. Germline assignment: CDR1 LNHDA and CDR2 SQIVND (reference sequence). V gave up 1 base and J gave up 7 bases, with 7 bases separating them. CDR3 nucleotides: TGTGCCAGTAGTATAGGGGGCACTGGCTACACCTTC. This translates into CASSIGGTGYTF.

V gene TRBV5-1 combines with J gene TRBJ2-2; 13 bases map to TRBD2. V was pared by 2 bases and J by 7 bases, with 8 bases of the junction left unmatched. Germline CDR1 and CDR2: SGHRS and YFSETQ. The CDR3 sequence is 17 residues long. The CDR3 DNA reads TGCGCCAGCAGCTTTTGGGGACTAGCGGGACTTAACGGGGAGCTGTTTTTT. Its protein is CASSFWGLAGLNGELFF.

The rearrangement links TRBV6-5 to TRBJ1-2; no clear D gene. The CDR3 has 13 amino acids. Germline lookup yields CDR1 MNHEY and CDR2 SVGAGI. Deletions cut 5 bases from V and 8 bases from J, with 15 bases between. CDR3 sequence (DNA): TGTGCCAGCAGTCCCCGGGCCCCGGGGGGCTACACCTTC. Translating gives CASSPRAPGGYTF.

This clone appeared a few times. V and J are TRBV15 and TRBJ1-1; possible D gene TRBD1, 6 bases. Germline-derived CDR1 and CDR2 are LNHNV and YYDKDF (reference sequence). The V and J ends lost 0 bases and 4 bases respectively, with 24 bases between them. The CDR3 is made up of 19 amino acids. The CDR3 coding sequence is TGTGCCACCAGCAGAGATTTGACGGGGGGCTTAGCTCGGAGCACTGAAGCTTTCTTT. Translating it yields CATSRDLTGGLARSTEAFF. The full variable domain, in which reference TRBV15 and TRBJ1-1 provide the parts outside the CDR3, is DAMVIQNPRYQVTQFGKPVTLSCSQTLNHNVMYWYQQKSSQAPKLLFHYYDKDFNNEADTPDNFQSRRPNTSFCFLDIRSPGLGDTAMYLCATSRDLTGGLARSTEAFFGQGTRLTVV.

The chain has TRBV5-6 and TRBJ1-2, with a tentative D call TRBD1 (5 bases). Germline CDR1 is SGHDT and CDR2 is YYEEEE. The V gene lost 1 base and the J gene lost 3 bases, with 10 bases spanning the gap. The CDR3 is 14 amino acids. CDR3 region: CASSLLGEDYGYTF. The CDR3 nucleotides are TGTGCCAGCAGCTTGTTGGGGGAGGACTATGGCTACACCTTC.

This clone was seen a handful of times. CDR3 protein: CASGRTTSGQFLEQYF. The CDR3 DNA is TGCGCCAGCGGACGAACTACTAGCGGGCAATTCCTCGAGCAGTACTTC. The chain has TRBV5-1 and TRBJ2-7; 9 nucleotides agree with TRBD2. The CDR3 runs 16 residues. Germline CDR1 and CDR2: SGHRS and YFSETQ. V shed 7 bases, J shed 6 bases, and the junction held 17 bases outside the gene matches.

In this sample, this clone turned up a few times. The chain combines TRBV7-2 with TRBJ1-1; D gene unclear. The V end was cut by 0 bases, the J end by 11 bases, with 13 bases between. Germline V gene lookup returns CDR1 SGHTA and CDR2 FQGNSA. The CDR3 covers 13 residues. CDR3 coding DNA: TGTGCCAGCAGCTTAGCAGCCCACCTGGAGGCTTTCTTT. Translating gives CASSLAAHLEAFF.

This chain connects TRBV25-1 to TRBJ1-2; 8 bases are shared with TRBD1. This CDR3 has 14 residues. Germline CDR1 and CDR2: MGHDK and SYGVNS. Trimming took 4 bases from V and 4 from J; bases not matched to a gene: 5. The DNA of the CDR3 is TGTGCCAGCAGTGTTCAGGGGGCTGTCTATGGCTACACCTTC. Protein: CASSVQGAVYGYTF.

This rearrangement joins TRBV30 to TRBJ2-3, with 9 bases that match TRBD2. The CDR3 has 17 residues. Germline CDR1 reads GTSNPN; CDR2 reads SVGIG (reference sequence). With 0 bases clipped from V and 3 bases from J, the junction kept 10 bases outside the gene matches. CDR3: CAWSVWSSGIRTDTQYF. In DNA, the CDR3 is TGTGCCTGGAGTGTTTGGTCTAGCGGGATTAGGACAGATACGCAGTATTTT.

Details on this clone: The identical CDR3 is also encoded by other nucleotide sequences in the sample. CDR3: CASRQDSSYNSPLHF. CDR3 DNA: TGTGCCAGCCGACAGGACAGCTCCTATAATTCACCCCTCCACTTT. V is TRBV27 and J is TRBJ1-6; D is possibly TRBD1 (6 bases). Germline CDR1 reads MNHEY; CDR2 reads SMNVEV (reference sequence). The CDR3 extends over 15 amino acids. The V and J ends lost 8 bases and 0 bases respectively, with 11 bases between them.

The rearrangement links TRBV12-5 to TRBJ2-1, with 15 bases fitting TRBD2. The CDR3 is made up of 14 amino acids. Germline loops: CDR1 LGHNT, CDR2 FRNRAP. Trimming removed 7 bases from V and 8 bases from J; junction bases left unmatched: 3. In DNA form, the CDR3 reads TGTGCTAGTGCCAGGACTAGCGGGGGGGATGAGCAGTTCTTC. Its protein is CASARTSGGDEQFF.

This clone was counted only a few times. The gene calls are TRBV7-2 and TRBJ2-5; TRBD2 is a possible D gene (6 bases). V dropped 5 bases and J dropped 9 bases, with 28 bases sitting between them. The CDR3 contains 17 residues. Germline V gene sequence: CDR1 SGHTA, CDR2 FQGNSA. DNA of the CDR3: TGTGCCAGCAGCCCGAGTGGAGGTTTGGCGGGCTCGGGGGCCCAGTACTTC. Amino acids: CASSPSGGLAGSGAQYF.

The V call is TRBV6-5, the J call TRBJ1-1; D not certain. V lost 7 bases and J 2 bases, leaving 17 bases between the germline ends. Germline loops: CDR1 MNHEY, CDR2 SVGAGI. The CDR3 is made up of 15 amino acids. CDR3 nucleotide sequence: TGTGCCAGCAACCCCGGAGGACCGATAAACACTGAAGCTTTCTTT. It encodes CASNPGGPINTEAFF.

The V gene is TRBV7-9, the J gene TRBJ1-5; no reliable D call. The V end lost 4 bases, the J end lost 0 bases, and 13 bases lay between the germline ends. Per the germline V gene, CDR1 is SEHNR and CDR2 is FQNEAQ (reference sequence). The CDR3 sequence is 16 residues long. CDR3 in amino acids: CASSSHGEDSNQPQHF. DNA of the CDR3: TGTGCCAGCAGCTCTCACGGGGAAGATAGCAATCAGCCCCAGCATTTT.

The chain has TRBV27 and TRBJ2-7; no definite D call. The CDR3 is 13 residues long. Trimming left V 7 bases short and J 4 bases short, with 14 bases between. Per the germline V gene, CDR1 is MNHEY and CDR2 is SMNVEV (reference sequence). CDR3 loop: CASTPVIGYEQYF. CDR3 in DNA: TGTGCCAGCACCCCGGTGATCGGGTACGAGCAGTACTTC.